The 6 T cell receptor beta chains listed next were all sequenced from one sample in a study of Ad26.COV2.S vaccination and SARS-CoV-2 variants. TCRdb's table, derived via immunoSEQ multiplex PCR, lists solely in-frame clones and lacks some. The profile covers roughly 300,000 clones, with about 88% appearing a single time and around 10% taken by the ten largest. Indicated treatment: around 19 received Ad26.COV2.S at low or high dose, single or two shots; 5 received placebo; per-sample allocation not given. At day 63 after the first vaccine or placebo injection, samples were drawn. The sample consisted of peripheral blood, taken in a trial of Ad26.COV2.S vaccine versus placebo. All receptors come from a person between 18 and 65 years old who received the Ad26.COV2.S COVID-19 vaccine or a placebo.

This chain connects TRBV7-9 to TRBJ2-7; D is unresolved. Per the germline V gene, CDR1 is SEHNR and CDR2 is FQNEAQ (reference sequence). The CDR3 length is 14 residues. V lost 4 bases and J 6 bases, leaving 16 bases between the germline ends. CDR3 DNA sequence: TGTGCCAGCAGCTCCGACGGGTGGCTAGGCGAGCAGTACTTC. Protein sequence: CASSSDGWLGEQYF.

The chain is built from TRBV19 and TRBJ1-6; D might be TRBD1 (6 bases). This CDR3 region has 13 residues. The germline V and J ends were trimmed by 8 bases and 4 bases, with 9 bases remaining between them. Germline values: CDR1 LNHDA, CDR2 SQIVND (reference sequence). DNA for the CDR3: TGTGCCAGTCAGGACAGTTATAATTCACCCCTCCACTTT. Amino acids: CASQDSYNSPLHF.

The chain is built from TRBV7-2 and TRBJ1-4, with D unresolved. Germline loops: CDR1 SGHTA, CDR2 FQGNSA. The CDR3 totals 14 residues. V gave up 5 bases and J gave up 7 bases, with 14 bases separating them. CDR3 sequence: CASSPTVEGEKLFF. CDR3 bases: TGTGCCAGCAGCCCTACAGTGGAGGGTGAAAAACTGTTTTTT.

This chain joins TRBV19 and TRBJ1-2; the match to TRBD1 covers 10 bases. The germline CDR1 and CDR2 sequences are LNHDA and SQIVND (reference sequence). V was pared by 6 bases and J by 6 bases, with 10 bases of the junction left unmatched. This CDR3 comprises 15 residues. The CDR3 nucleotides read TGTGCCAGTAGACCTACCGGGACAGGGGACGATGGCTACACCTTC. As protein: CASRPTGTGDDGYTF.

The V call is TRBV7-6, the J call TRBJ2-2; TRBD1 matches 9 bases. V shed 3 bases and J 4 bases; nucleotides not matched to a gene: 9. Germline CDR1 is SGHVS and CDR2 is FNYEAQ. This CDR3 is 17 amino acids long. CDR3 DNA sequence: TGTGCCAGCAGCTTGGCCGGGGACAGGGAAGTCACCGGGGAGCTGTTTTTT. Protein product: CASSLAGDREVTGELFF.

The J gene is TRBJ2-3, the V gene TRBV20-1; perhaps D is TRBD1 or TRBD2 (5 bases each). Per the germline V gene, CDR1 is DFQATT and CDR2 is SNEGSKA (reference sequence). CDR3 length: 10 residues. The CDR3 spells CSAGDVTQYF. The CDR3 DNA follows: TGCAGCGCTGGGGACGTTACGCAGTATTTT.